Following are 9 T cell receptor beta chains from one sample sequenced in a study of metastatic and nonmetastatic thyroid tumors. TCRdb reprocessed the PCR reads using MiXCR. The sample has about 25,000 clones, around 20% seen once. The entire patient cohort was treatment-naive prior to thyroid surgery. Specimen: blood. The origin of the receptors is a male donor with papillary thyroid cancer or a benign thyroid nodule (not recorded which). Some clones in this sample may be carry-over from other donors' samples.

This clone was recorded many times. This chain uses TRBV4-1 with TRBJ1-1; the D gene is possibly TRBD1 (5 bases). Germline V lookup: CDR1 MGHRA, CDR2 YSYEKL. The CDR3 has 15 amino acids. V lost 1 base to trimming and J lost 1 base, with 10 bases between them. The CDR3: CASSQGAGRNTEAFF. CDR3 in DNA: TGCGCCAGCAGCCAAGGGGCAGGGCGGAACACTGAAGCTTTCTTT.

With regard to this clone: One end of the junction is discordant with germline, which a read error may explain. CDR3 sequence: CVSSYRRELFF. The DNA for the CDR3 is TGTGTCAGCAGTTACCGCAGGGAGCTGTTTTTT. The chain employs TRBV12-3 or TRBV12-4 and TRBJ2-2; D is unresolved. The CDR3 is made up of 11 amino acids.

This clone is termed medium-sized (0.01 to 0.1%). The chain recombines TRBV28 with TRBJ1-1, with D tentatively TRBD1 (5 bases). The CDR3 consists of 14 residues. Germline-derived CDR1 and CDR2 are MDHEN and SYDVKM. V lost 8 bases, J lost 11 bases, and 24 bases lay in between. CDR3 in DNA: TGTGCCAGCGCCCCTACCTCGGCGGGGGGTCATGCTTTCTTT. It yields the protein CASAPTSAGGHAFF. The full variable domain, in which reference TRBV28 and TRBJ1-1 provide the parts outside the CDR3, is DVKVTQSSRYLVKRTGEKVFLECVQDMDHENMFWYRQDPGLGLRLIYFSYDVKMKEKGDIPEGYSVSREKKERFSLILESASTNQTSMYLCASAPTSAGGHAFFGQGTRLTVV.

This clone was picked up many times. The rearrangement links TRBV10-2 to TRBJ2-1; 8 nucleotides line up with TRBD2. There are 16 residues in the CDR3. V lost 4 bases, J lost 2 bases, and 7 bases stayed unmatched. Germline V gene sequence: CDR1 WSHSY, CDR2 SAAADI. The CDR3 DNA follows: TGCGCCAGCAGTGGGTTAGCGGGACCCACCTACAATGAGCAGTTCTTC. It yields the protein CASSGLAGPTYNEQFF.

This clone has a count of ten or more. The chain is built from TRBV5-5 and TRBJ2-5; D is perhaps TRBD1 or TRBD2 (5 bases each). Germline CDR1 reads SGHKS; CDR2 reads YYEKEE (reference sequence). This CDR3 has 14 amino acids. Trimming pared 3 bases from V and 4 bases from J, leaving 13 bases between. CDR3 nucleotides: TGTGCCAGCAGCTACGAGGGGTGGGGAGAGACCCAGTACTTC. Translation: CASSYEGWGETQYF.

This clone is a singleton in its sample. This chain uses TRBV28 with TRBJ2-5, with D perhaps TRBD2 (5 bases). Germline lookup yields CDR1 MDHEN and CDR2 SYDVKM. CDR3 length: 15 residues. Deletions cut 6 bases from V and 5 bases from J, with 19 bases between. In DNA, the CDR3 is TGTGCCAGCAGGAGATTACACCCGTCGGGGGAGACCCAGTACTTC. Its translation: CASRRLHPSGETQYF.

In this sample, this clone turned up many times. The chain uses TRBV11-2 and TRBJ2-7, with TRBD1 matching 8 bases. V was pared by 6 bases and J by 0 bases, with 7 bases of the junction left unmatched. The V gene's germline CDR1 is SGHAT and CDR2 FQNNGV. This CDR3 region has 15 residues. CDR3 region: CASSRDRTLSYEQYF. Written as DNA, the CDR3 is TGTGCCAGCAGTCGGGACAGGACCCTCTCCTACGAGCAGTACTTC.

This clone occurred many times. The chain carries TRBV6-1 and TRBJ1-3, with TRBD1 matching 7 bases. The germline V gene encodes CDR1 MNHNS and CDR2 SASEGT. Trimming at V came to 6 bases and at J to 0 bases, leaving 8 bases not matched to a gene. The CDR3 has 16 residues. The DNA of the CDR3 is TGTGCCAGCAGCCGACAGGGAGGGAGCTCTGGAAACACCATATATTTT. It translates to CASSRQGGSSGNTIYF.

This clone was recorded at least ten times. This chain uses TRBV7-9 with TRBJ1-1; D possibly corresponds to TRBD1 (5 bases). The CDR3 runs 12 residues. CDR1 SEHNR and CDR2 FQNEAQ come from the germline V gene (reference sequence). Trimming took 5 bases from V and 7 from J, leaving 11 bases between them. CDR3 in DNA: TGTGCCAGCAGCCGACAGAATTATGAAGCTTTCTTT. Its protein is CASSRQNYEAFF.